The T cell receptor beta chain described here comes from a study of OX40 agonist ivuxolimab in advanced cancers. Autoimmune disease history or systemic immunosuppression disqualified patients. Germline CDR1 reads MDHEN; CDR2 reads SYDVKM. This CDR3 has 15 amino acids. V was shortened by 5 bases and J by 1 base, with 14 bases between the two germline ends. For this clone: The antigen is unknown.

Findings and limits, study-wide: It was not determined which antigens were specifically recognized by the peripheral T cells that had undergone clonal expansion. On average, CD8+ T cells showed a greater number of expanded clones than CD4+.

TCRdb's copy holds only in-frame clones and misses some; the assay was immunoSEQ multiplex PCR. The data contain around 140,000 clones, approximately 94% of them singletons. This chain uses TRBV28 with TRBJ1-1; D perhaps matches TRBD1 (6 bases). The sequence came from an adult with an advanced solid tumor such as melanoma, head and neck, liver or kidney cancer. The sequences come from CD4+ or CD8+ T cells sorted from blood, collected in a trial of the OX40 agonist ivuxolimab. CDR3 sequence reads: CASSRPGTPNTEAFF. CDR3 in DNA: TGTGCCAGCAGTCGTCCCGGGACACCGAACACTGAAGCTTTCTTT.